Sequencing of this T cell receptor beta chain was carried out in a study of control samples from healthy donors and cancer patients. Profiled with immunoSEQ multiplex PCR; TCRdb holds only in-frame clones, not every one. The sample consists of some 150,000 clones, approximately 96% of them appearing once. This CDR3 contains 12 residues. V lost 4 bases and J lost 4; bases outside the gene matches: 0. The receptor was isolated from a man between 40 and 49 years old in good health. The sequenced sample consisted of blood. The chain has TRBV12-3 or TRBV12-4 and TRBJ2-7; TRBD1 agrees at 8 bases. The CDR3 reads CASSYRGYEQYF. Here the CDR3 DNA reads TGTGCCAGCAGTTACAGGGGGTACGAGCAGTACTTC.